This TCR beta chain appears in the sequencing data of a study of tumor and adjacent non-tumor tissue in lung cancer. Germline V lookup: CDR1 DFQATT, CDR2 SNEGSKA (reference sequence). The CDR3 is 13 amino acids. On this clonotype: Mismatch with germline at one junction end may stem from a read error.

No cell sorting was done before RNA was extracted from the tissue. A modified ARM-PCR protocol with three rounds of nested PCR amplified TCRbeta. A single record per CDR3 protein comes from TCRdb applying MiXCR to the multiplex PCR reads. The data contain about 70,000 distinct CDR3 sequences, less than 80% of them singletons. The receptor was isolated from a man aged 55 to 70 with non-small cell lung cancer. The rearrangement links TRBV20-1 to TRBJ2-3; D call uncertain. Material for sequencing was lung tumor tissue. The CDR3 loop is CSASPGTKDKQYF. The CDR3 DNA reads TGCAGTGCTAGTCCTGGAACTAAGGATAAGCAGTATTTT.